Shown below are 5 T cell receptor beta chains from a single sample sequenced in a study of blood T cells in healthy people across ages. Next came a second PCR, run for about 7 to 12 cycles, which used a sample-barcoded 5' primer along with a J-beta primer mix. One entry per CDR3 protein, called by TCRdb with MiXCR from the 5' RACE reads. The top ten hold approximately 40% of the sample, which has over 700,000 distinct CDR3 sequences, less than 70% seen once. Material for sequencing was blood. The receptors derive from a man aged 80 or over in good health.

The V gene is TRBV28, the J gene TRBJ2-7; D is possibly TRBD1 (6 bases). The CDR3 sequence is 15 residues long. Per germline, CDR1 MDHEN and CDR2 SYDVKM. V lost 5 bases and J 2 bases, leaving 16 bases between the germline ends. Here the CDR3 reads CASSTRGVGTYEQYF. The DNA of the CDR3 is TGTGCCAGCAGTACCAGGGGAGTCGGGACCTACGAGCAGTACTTC.

Concerning this clonotype: One end of the junction fails to match germline, which may point to a read error. This chain uses TRBV29-1 with TRBJ1-4; 7 nucleotides agree with TRBD1. CDR1 SQVTM and CDR2 ANQGSEA come from the germline V gene. CDR3 length equals 14 residues. The CDR3 DNA follows: TGCGGCGTTGAAGACCCCTTGACAGGGGAAAAACTGTTTTTT. It encodes CGVEDPLTGEKLFF.

This clonotype was seen repeatedly, ten times or more. Written as DNA, the CDR3 is TGCAGCGTTGAGCTAGCGGGAGGGCTTACCGGGGAGCTGTTTTTT. Its translation is CSVELAGGLTGELFF. The chain joins TRBV29-1 to TRBJ2-2, with 12 bases lining up with TRBD2. With 3 bases clipped from V and 5 bases from J, the junction kept 4 bases outside the gene matches. This CDR3 contains 15 residues. Germline CDR1 is SQVTM and CDR2 is ANQGSEA.

This clonotype has just a few counts. The genes are TRBV11-1 and TRBJ1-4, with D uncertain. The germline V gene encodes CDR1 SGHAT and CDR2 FQDESV (reference sequence). V was shortened by 1 base and J by 7 bases, with 10 bases between the two germline ends. This CDR3 contains 14 residues. As DNA, the CDR3 is TGTGCCAGCAGCTTAGACGGACGGGGTGAAAAACTGTTTTTT. Encoded protein: CASSLDGRGEKLFF.

This clonotype was observed once. The chain uses TRBV20-1 and TRBJ2-1; D tentatively fits TRBD1 or TRBD2 (6 bases each). This CDR3 comprises 15 residues. The germline gives CDR1 DFQATT, CDR2 SNEGSKA (reference sequence). The ends were cut back, 6 bases at V and 0 bases at J, with 15 bases in the middle. The chain's CDR3 is CSAATRGSSYNEQFF. CDR3 DNA sequence: TGCAGTGCCGCGACTAGGGGGAGCTCCTACAATGAGCAGTTCTTC.